The 29 T cell receptor beta chains in this list originate from one sample, sequenced in a study of OX40 agonist ivuxolimab in advanced cancers. Data came from immunoSEQ multiplex PCR; TCRdb stores just in-frame clones and leaves some out. The sample carries some 90,000 clones, about 92% recorded once. Sequences were derived from CD4+ or CD8+ T cells sorted from blood, sampled in a trial of the OX40 agonist ivuxolimab. All receptors come from an adult with an advanced solid tumor such as melanoma, head and neck, liver or kidney cancer.

V and J are TRBV6-5 and TRBJ2-7; tentatively, D is TRBD2 (5 bases). The CDR3 is made up of 13 amino acids. The V gene lost 6 bases and the J gene lost 2 bases, with 11 bases spanning the gap. Germline lookup yields CDR1 MNHEY and CDR2 SVGAGI. The CDR3 DNA follows: TGTGCCAGCAGCCTCCGGGAAACCTACGAGCAGTACTTC. Protein sequence: CASSLRETYEQYF.

V gene TRBV10-3 combines with J gene TRBJ2-1, with D unresolved. Trimming pared 0 bases from V and 10 bases from J, leaving 4 bases between. CDR3 length: 11 residues. Germline-derived CDR1 and CDR2 are ENHRY and SYGVKD. CDR3 coding DNA: TGTGCCATCAGTGAGTCGAACGAGCAGTTCTTC. This sequence encodes CAISESNEQFF.

The rearrangement joins TRBV28 to TRBJ1-2, with TRBD1 matching over 7 bases. The CDR3 is 14 residues long. The germline V gene has CDR1 MDHEN and CDR2 SYDVKM. J gave up 3 bases and V 7 bases, and 8 bases lay outside the gene matches. The CDR3 here is CASTLTGWDYGYTF. CDR3 sequence (DNA): TGTGCCAGCACCTTGACAGGGTGGGACTATGGCTACACCTTC.

V and J are TRBV6-1 and TRBJ1-1; D might be TRBD1 (5 bases). This CDR3 region has 14 residues. Germline V lookup: CDR1 MNHNS, CDR2 SASEGT. Between the trimmed V and J ends, which lost 2 bases and 4 bases, there was a span of 11 bases. CDR3 bases: TGTGCCAGCAGTGAAATAGGGGTTATCACTGAAGCTTTCTTT. Protein: CASSEIGVITEAFF.

The chain employs TRBV11-2 and TRBJ2-1; 8 bases align to TRBD2. Germline CDR1 SGHAT, CDR2 FQNNGV. V dropped 11 bases and J dropped 4; count of bases not matched to a gene: 4. The CDR3 contains 12 residues. The DNA of the CDR3 is TGTGCCGGGGCTAGCGGGTACAATGAGCAGTTCTTC. Its protein product is CAGASGYNEQFF.

This chain joins TRBV5-1 and TRBJ2-5; D uncertain. The CDR3 extends over 15 amino acids. Trimming stripped 4 bases from V and 1 base from J, with 14 bases between. The germline gives CDR1 SGHRS, CDR2 YFSETQ. CDR3 DNA sequence: TGCGCCAGCAGCCTTGCTATGGGTTTCCAAGAGACCCAGTACTTC. Amino acid sequence: CASSLAMGFQETQYF.

V is TRBV4-1 and J is TRBJ2-1, with D perhaps matching TRBD1 or TRBD2 (6 bases each). The length of the CDR3 is 15 residues. Germline CDR1 and CDR2: MGHRA and YSYEKL. The ends were cut back, 0 bases at V and 8 bases at J, with 14 bases in the middle. The CDR3 is CASSQDPGEADEQFF. CDR3 nucleotides: TGCGCCAGCAGCCAAGATCCAGGGGAGGCTGATGAGCAGTTCTTC.

J is TRBJ1-2 and V is TRBV29-1; 9 positions agree with TRBD1. The CDR3 runs to 16 residues. J gave up 0 bases and V 5 bases, and 10 bases lay outside the gene matches. Germline values: CDR1 SQVTM, CDR2 ANQGSEA. In DNA, the CDR3 is TGCAGCGTTCTAAGGACAGGGGCGTCGTCTAACTATGGCTACACCTTC. It is translated as CSVLRTGASSNYGYTF.

This chain links TRBV29-1 with TRBJ2-1, with 7 bases aligning to TRBD2. CDR1 is SQVTM, CDR2 ANQGSEA, per germline. The CDR3 runs to 16 residues. V trimming: 0 bases; J trimming: 3 bases; junction bases outside the gene matches: 8. The CDR3 DNA is TGCAGCGTTGAAGAAAGGGCTAGCGGACACTACAATGAGCAGTTCTTC. Its protein is CSVEERASGHYNEQFF.

The chain employs TRBV7-6 and TRBJ2-5; D uncertain. The J call may be in error: the DNA end matches TRBJ2-7 better. Germline values: CDR1 SGHVS, CDR2 FNYEAQ. This CDR3 contains 15 residues. CDR3 sequence (DNA): TGTGCCAGCAGCTTAGGCGCAGGACCTCCCTACGAGCAGTACTTC. Protein product: CASSLGAGPPYEQYF.

V usage is TRBV5-4 and J usage is TRBJ2-1; 11 nucleotides line up with TRBD2. The CDR3 is 15 amino acids. Germline values: CDR1 SGHNT, CDR2 YYREEE (reference sequence). V dropped 4 bases and J dropped 8; count of bases not matched to a gene: 8. The CDR3 nucleotides read TGTGCCAGCAGCCGTAGCGGGGGGGTTACCGATGAGCAGTTCTTC. As protein: CASSRSGGVTDEQFF.

This clone is a singleton in its sample. This chain uses TRBV27 with TRBJ2-7, with a possible D match to TRBD1 (5 bases). V was pared by 2 bases and J by 4 bases, with 15 bases between. The CDR3 covers 15 residues. Germline V CDR1 and CDR2: MNHEY, SMNVEV (reference sequence). CDR3 amino acids: CASSLGSGLGYEQYF. The DNA for the CDR3 is TGTGCCAGCAGTTTAGGGTCAGGGTTAGGGTACGAGCAGTACTTC.

This chain connects TRBV5-4 to TRBJ2-1; 9 nucleotides line up with TRBD2. The V gene end was trimmed by 3 bases and the J gene end by 14 bases; junction bases not matched to a gene: 15. CDR3 length equals 15 residues. Germline CDR1 is SGHNT and CDR2 is YYREEE (reference sequence). The CDR3 sequence: CASSSRGGRALGEFF. DNA for the CDR3: TGTGCCAGCAGCTCTAGGGGCGGGAGGGCCCTCGGGGAGTTCTTC.

The J gene is TRBJ1-4, the V gene TRBV11-2, with D unclear. With 5 bases removed from V and 0 bases from J, the gap between germline ends came to 19 bases. The germline gives CDR1 SGHAT, CDR2 FQNNGV. The CDR3 loop spans 18 amino acids. CDR3 protein: CASSEEDSRRSTNEKLFF. CDR3 sequence (DNA): TGTGCCAGCAGCGAGGAAGACTCCCGCCGCTCAACTAATGAAAAACTGTTTTTT.

V usage is TRBV27 and J usage is TRBJ1-1, with D possibly TRBD1 on 5 matching bases. The CDR3 has 14 amino acids. CDR1 and CDR2 from the germline V gene are MNHEY and SMNVEV (reference sequence). V dropped 0 bases and J dropped 8 bases, with 13 bases sitting between them. Here the CDR3 DNA reads TGTGCCAGCAGTTTATCGAGGGACGGCGGAGAAGCTTTCTTT. Translating it yields CASSLSRDGGEAFF.

The chain recombines TRBV5-1 with TRBJ2-7; D call uncertain. Germline V gene sequence: CDR1 SGHRS, CDR2 YFSETQ. V lost 3 bases and J 3 bases, leaving 7 bases between the germline ends. CDR3 length: 12 amino acids. The CDR3 DNA sequence: TGCGCCAGCAGCTATGACAACTACGAGCAGTACTTC. Translated: CASSYDNYEQYF.

V and J are TRBV27 and TRBJ2-3, with D possibly being TRBD1 (5 bases). Germline V gene sequence: CDR1 MNHEY, CDR2 SMNVEV (reference sequence). The germline V and J ends were trimmed by 2 bases and 3 bases, with 12 bases remaining between them. The CDR3 is 15 residues long. Here the CDR3 reads CASSLGVRATDTQYF. For the CDR3, the DNA is TGTGCCAGCAGTTTAGGGGTCAGGGCAACAGATACGCAGTATTTT.

The chain recombines TRBV19 with TRBJ1-1; D unresolved. CDR1 is LNHDA, CDR2 SQIVND, per germline (reference sequence). V was trimmed by 5 bases and J by 2 bases, leaving 12 bases between them. CDR3 length equals 14 residues. The CDR3 spells CASSLLQINTEAFF. CDR3 bases: TGTGCCAGTAGTCTCCTTCAGATTAACACTGAAGCTTTCTTT.

The V and J genes are TRBV2 and TRBJ2-2; unclear D gene. CDR3 length: 15 amino acids. CDR1 is SNHLY and CDR2 is FYNNEI in the germline V gene. V was trimmed by 3 bases and J by 1 base, leaving 9 bases between them. The CDR3 sequence: CASSEELLNTGELFF. CDR3 DNA: TGTGCCAGCAGTGAGGAACTGCTGAACACCGGGGAGCTGTTTTTT.

The J gene is TRBJ2-5, the V gene TRBV18; no firm D call. V was shortened by 1 base and J by 2 bases, with 11 bases between the two germline ends. Germline V lookup: CDR1 KGHSH, CDR2 LQKENI. The CDR3 is 15 amino acids. CDR3 in DNA: TGTGCCAGCTCACCACGGTCGGGCCAGCAAGAGACCCAGTACTTC. Protein product: CASSPRSGQQETQYF.

V gene TRBV6-1 combines with J gene TRBJ2-3, with D possibly being TRBD2 (6 bases). The CDR3 has 15 residues. Germline CDR1 MNHNS, CDR2 SASEGT. Trimming stripped 3 bases from V and 0 bases from J, with 10 bases between. DNA of the CDR3: TGTGCCAGCAGTGACTATAGCGGAAGCACAGATACGCAGTATTTT. Translation: CASSDYSGSTDTQYF.

J is TRBJ2-7 and V is TRBV29-1, with TRBD1 as a possible D gene (7 bases). Germline CDR1 SQVTM, CDR2 ANQGSEA. Trimming shortened V by 6 bases and J by 3 bases, and 18 bases separated the two germline ends. The CDR3 consists of 14 residues. CDR3 nucleotides: TGCAGCGTCGAGGGGGGACAGAGCCTCTACGAGCAGTACTTC. It codes for CSVEGGQSLYEQYF.

V and J are TRBV29-1 and TRBJ1-1; 8 bases map to TRBD1. The CDR3 totals 17 residues. V gave up 0 bases and J gave up 0 bases; unmatched junction bases: 9. Germline CDR1 SQVTM, CDR2 ANQGSEA. The CDR3 here is CSVEDPGQGRMNTEAFF. The CDR3 nucleotides read TGCAGCGTTGAAGACCCCGGACAGGGACGCATGAACACTGAAGCTTTCTTT.

The V and J genes are TRBV5-1 and TRBJ2-7; either TRBD1 or TRBD2 may supply D (5 bases each). The V end was cut by 0 bases, the J end by 4 bases, with 8 bases between. The CDR3 runs to 13 residues. Germline loops: CDR1 SGHRS, CDR2 YFSETQ. The CDR3 nucleotides are TGCGCCAGCAGCTTGGGGGACCAGTACGAGCAGTACTTC. Its translation is CASSLGDQYEQYF.

The chain couples TRBV5-6 to TRBJ2-1, with 8 bases matching TRBD1. CDR1 and CDR2 from the germline V gene are SGHDT and YYEEEE. J was trimmed by 4 bases and V by 1 base; bases with no gene match: 7. The CDR3 runs to 16 residues. CDR3: CASSLSRDRRYNEQFF. DNA for the CDR3: TGTGCCAGCAGCTTGTCCCGGGACAGGCGGTACAATGAGCAGTTCTTC.

As to this clone: The junction differs from germline at one of its ends, possibly a read error. Other nucleotide sequences from this sample produce the same CDR3. This chain links TRBV6-6 with TRBJ2-7; 8 bases align to TRBD2. This CDR3 has 16 amino acids. Looked up from germline, CDR1 is MNHNY and CDR2 is SVGAGI (reference sequence). Here the CDR3 DNA reads TGTGCCAGCAGTTACTCACTAGCGGCGGGAACCTACGAGCAGTACTTT. Translated, it gives CASSYSLAAGTYEQYF.

The chain joins TRBV5-4 to TRBJ2-3; no reliable D call. The V gene's germline CDR1 is SGHNT and CDR2 YYREEE (reference sequence). The V end was cut by 6 bases, the J end by 4 bases, with 15 bases between. The CDR3 loop spans 14 amino acids. This CDR3 reads CASTSLGSPDTQYF. CDR3 nucleotides: TGTGCCAGCACCTCGCTTGGTTCCCCAGATACGCAGTATTTT.

The chain recombines TRBV7-6 with TRBJ1-1, with TRBD1 matching 10 bases. Trimming at V came to 5 bases and at J to 1 base, leaving 4 bases not matched to a gene. Germline V gene sequence: CDR1 SGHVS, CDR2 FNYEAQ. The CDR3 is made up of 15 amino acids. Here the CDR3 reads CASSGDRGRNTEAFF. In DNA form, the CDR3 reads TGTGCCAGCAGCGGAGACAGGGGGCGGAACACTGAAGCTTTCTTT. Looking up the rest from reference TRBV7-6 and TRBJ1-1 gives the full variable domain: GAGVSQSPRYKVTKRGQDVALRCDPISGHVSLYWYRQALGQGPEFLTYFNYEAQQDKSGLPNDRFSAERPEGSISTLTIQRTEQRDSAMYRCASSGDRGRNTEAFFGQGTRLTVV.

This clone was seen just once. The chain joins TRBV27 to TRBJ2-7, with a possible D match to TRBD2 (7 bases). The germline V gene encodes CDR1 MNHEY and CDR2 SMNVEV (reference sequence). V dropped 8 bases and J dropped 6 bases, with 17 bases sitting between them. CDR3 length: 13 amino acids. The CDR3 spells CASRKLGGGEQYF. DNA of the CDR3: TGTGCCAGCCGGAAACTAGGGGGGGGCGAGCAGTACTTC.